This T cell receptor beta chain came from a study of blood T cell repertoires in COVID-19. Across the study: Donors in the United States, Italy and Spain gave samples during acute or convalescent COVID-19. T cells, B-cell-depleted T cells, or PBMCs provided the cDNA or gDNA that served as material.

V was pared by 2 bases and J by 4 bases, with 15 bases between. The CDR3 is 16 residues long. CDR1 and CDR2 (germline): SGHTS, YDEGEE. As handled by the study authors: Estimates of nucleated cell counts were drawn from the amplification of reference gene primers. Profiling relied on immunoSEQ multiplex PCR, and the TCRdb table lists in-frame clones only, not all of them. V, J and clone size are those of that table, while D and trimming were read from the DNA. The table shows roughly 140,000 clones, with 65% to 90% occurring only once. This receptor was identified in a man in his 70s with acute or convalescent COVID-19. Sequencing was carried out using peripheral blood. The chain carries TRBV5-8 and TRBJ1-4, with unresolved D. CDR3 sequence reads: CASSFRPGRINEKLFF. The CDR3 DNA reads TGTGCCAGCAGCTTTCGCCCAGGCCGGATTAATGAAAAACTGTTTTTT.